This T cell receptor beta chain was obtained from a study of cytomegalovirus exposure and HLA in healthy donors. PCR amplification relied on 60 Vbeta primers (plus 13 Jbeta primers). The protocol was immunoSEQ multiplex PCR, while the TCRdb copy is restricted to in-frame clones and leaves out a portion. The table shows more than 90,000 clones, with approximately 70% occurring only once. V dropped 0 bases and J dropped 3; count of bases not matched to a gene: 10. This CDR3 is 16 amino acids long. The germline V gene has CDR1 GTSNPN and CDR2 SVGIG (reference sequence). This TCR was recovered from a woman younger than 45 in good health and CMV-seronegative. The sequenced sample was PBMCs. The rearrangement links TRBV30 to TRBJ2-5, with 7 bases aligning to TRBD1. CDR3 nucleotide sequence: TGTGCCTGGAGTGTCGGACCCGACAGGGCCAAAGAGACCCAGTACTTC. Its translation: CAWSVGPDRAKETQYF.